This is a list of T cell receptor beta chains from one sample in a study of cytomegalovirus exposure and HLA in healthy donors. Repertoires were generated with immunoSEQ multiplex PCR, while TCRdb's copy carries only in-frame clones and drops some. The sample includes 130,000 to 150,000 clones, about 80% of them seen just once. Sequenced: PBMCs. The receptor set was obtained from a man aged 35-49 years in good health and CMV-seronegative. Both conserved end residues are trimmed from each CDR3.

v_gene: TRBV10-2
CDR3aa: ASSESTTPGANVLT

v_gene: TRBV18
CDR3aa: ASSPDSGNSPLH

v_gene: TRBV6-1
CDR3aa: ASSEGLGTGGSEAF

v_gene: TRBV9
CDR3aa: ASSVAAEANYEQY

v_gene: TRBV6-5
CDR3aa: ASSSDPGGSRQPQH

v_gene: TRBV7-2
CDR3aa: ASSLAGSGGPFEQF

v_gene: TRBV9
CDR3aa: ASSATSGDNTEAF

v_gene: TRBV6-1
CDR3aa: ASSESGGNSEAF

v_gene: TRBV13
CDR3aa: ASSPFDRGLAGGPTDTQY

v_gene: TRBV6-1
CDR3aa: ASTLLVETQY

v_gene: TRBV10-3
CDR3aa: AISEAGAVRTDTQY

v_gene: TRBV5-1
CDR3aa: ASSLDRGGNQPQH

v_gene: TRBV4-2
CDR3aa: ASSQALAGENEQF

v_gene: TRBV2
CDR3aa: ASSREDRGNTEAF

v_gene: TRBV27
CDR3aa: ASSPGQGLSGANVLT

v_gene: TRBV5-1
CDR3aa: ASSSDSYGYT

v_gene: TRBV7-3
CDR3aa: ASSLRLAGIYNEQF

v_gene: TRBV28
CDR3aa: ARTPGGRVNGELF

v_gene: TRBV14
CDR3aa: ASSQVGSGEELF

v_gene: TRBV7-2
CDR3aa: ASSLAGGPSYEQY

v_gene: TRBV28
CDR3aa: ASSMDSYGYT

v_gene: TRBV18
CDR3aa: ASSQSRDSGDEQY

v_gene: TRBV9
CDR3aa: ASSQGLTNEKLF

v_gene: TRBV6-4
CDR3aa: ASRGTGRNSPLH

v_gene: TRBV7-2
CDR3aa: ASSPDSQGIGYT

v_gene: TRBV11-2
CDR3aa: ASSLSVESYYNSPLH

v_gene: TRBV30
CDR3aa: AWSHGGSGYT

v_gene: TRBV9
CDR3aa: ASSGESDRTYEQY

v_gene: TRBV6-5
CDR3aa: ASGNRGAYEQY

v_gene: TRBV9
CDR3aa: ASSEDRADRLTNYGYT

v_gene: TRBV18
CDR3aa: ASSRRTGNVYEQY

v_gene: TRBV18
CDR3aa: ASSPEVSYEQY

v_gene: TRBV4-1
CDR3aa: ASSPESGRVYEQY

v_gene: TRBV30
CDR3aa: AWSVQGDTEAF

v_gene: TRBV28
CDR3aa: ASSPTDRGRYGYT

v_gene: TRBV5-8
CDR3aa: ASSMGQGSYEQY

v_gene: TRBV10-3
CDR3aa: AISISGVDYGYT

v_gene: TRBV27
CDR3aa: ASSTWTGSSYNSPLH

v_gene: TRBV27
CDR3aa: ASSLNGLAGPKTQY

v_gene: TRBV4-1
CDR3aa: ASSQDSSGGPHNEQF

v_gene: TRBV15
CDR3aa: ATSRGGGGGGYEQY

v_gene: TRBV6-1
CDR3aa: ASSPAGNSYEQY

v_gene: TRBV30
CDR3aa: AWSVRERTEAF